Listed below are T cell receptor beta chains from one sample, sequenced in a study of CD8+CD57+ T cells in acquired aplastic anemia. TCRdb reprocessed the reads with MiXCR, giving one entry per CDR3 protein. There are some 200,000 distinct CDR3 sequences in the sample; 30% to 40% occur only once, and approximately 1.2% lies in the top ten. The sample consisted of sorted CD4+, CD8+, or CD8+CD57+ T cells (not recorded which) from PBMCs. Receptors were obtained from a human donor in good health, serving as a control. CDR3s leave out the opening cysteine and the closing phenylalanine or tryptophan.

TRBV20-1,SATRQVITEAF
TRBV6-1,ASSDNQGGLGSYEQY
TRBV7-6,ASSEQGANTSRTYNEQF
TRBV6-1,ASSSTGLNEKLF
TRBV7-9,ASSLAQRGGNEKLF
TRBV5-8,ASSLDSDRGSGYT
TRBV19,ASSKTGTSGPNEQF
TRBV12-3/TRBV12-4,ASSLAGFSYGYT
TRBV2,ASNEGQYEQY
TRBV7-3,ASSLGGAPGEQY